The rows below give T cell receptor beta chains drawn from one sample of a study of shared clonotypes between healthy human individuals. Assay: immunoSEQ multiplex PCR; the TCRdb copy retains only in-frame clones and omits some. The data contain over a million clones, roughly 96% of them seen just once; the ten biggest clones take up 0.95% to 1.5%. What was sequenced was naive CD4+ T cells sorted from blood. The source is a man in his thirties or forties in good health. Both conserved end residues are part of each CDR3. A D gene is named only where the DNA matches it firmly. For some rows the clone size is stated as once, few or many, or as a class when expanded; others skip it.

-	-	TRBV4-3	TRBJ1-4	CASSQEPVEKLFF	TGCGCCAGCAGCCAAGAGCCAGTTGAAAAACTGTTTTTT
-	-	TRBV2	TRBJ1-5	CASSVALLLVGNQPQHF	TGTGCCAGCAGTGTGGCCTTACTGTTAGTGGGCAATCAGCCCCAGCATTTT
-	-	TRBV5-1	TRBJ1-2	CASSLDGQTNYGYTF	TGCGCCAGCAGCTTGGACGGTCAGACAAACTATGGCTACACCTTC
-	TRBD2	TRBV6-1	TRBJ2-1	CASSEDSGRASYNEQFF	TGTGCCAGCAGTGAAGATAGCGGGAGGGCCTCTTACAATGAGCAGTTCTTC
-	TRBD1	TRBV6-5	TRBJ2-2	CASNRDRGPTGELFF	TGTGCCAGCAACAGGGACAGGGGGCCGACCGGGGAGCTGTTTTTT
-	-	TRBV21-1	TRBJ1-2	CASSKDRGTGVGNYGYTF	TGTGCCAGCAGCAAAGATCGCGGGACAGGGGTGGGGAACTATGGCTACACCTTC
-	TRBD2	TRBV11-3	TRBJ2-2	CASSAPGLAGLNTGELFF	TGTGCCAGCAGCGCACCGGGACTAGCGGGATTAAACACCGGGGAGCTGTTTTTT
once	TRBD2	TRBV7-6	TRBJ2-5	CASSLRLAAEREYF	TGTGCCAGCAGCTTACGTCTAGCGGCCGAACGGGAGTACTTC
-	-	TRBV5-6	TRBJ1-2	CASSLDSDYGYTF	TGTGCCAGCAGCTTGGACAGCGACTATGGCTACACCTTC
-	-	TRBV10-1	TRBJ2-3	CASSDPGTGTDTQYF	TGCGCCAGCAGTGACCCCGGGACGGGCACAGATACGCAGTATTTT
-	TRBD2	TRBV18	TRBJ2-1	CASSPIIGGRNNEQFF	TGTGCCAGCTCACCGATCATTGGCGGGAGGAACAATGAGCAGTTCTTC
-	-	TRBV2	TRBJ2-3	CASSEYTDTQYF	TGTGCCAGCAGTGAATATACAGATACGCAGTATTTT
-	TRBD1	TRBV5-1	TRBJ2-7	CASSKINGQDYSYEQYF	TGCGCCAGCAGCAAAATAAATGGACAGGATTACTCCTACGAGCAGTACTTC
-	-	TRBV18	TRBJ1-4	CASSPSTANEKLFF	TGTGCCAGCTCACCATCTACTGCTAATGAAAAACTGTTTTTT
-	TRBD2	TRBV7-6	TRBJ2-1	CASSLEAGGGEQFF	TGTGCCAGCAGCTTAGAAGCGGGAGGGGGAGAGCAGTTCTTC
-	-	TRBV2	TRBJ1-1	CASIIRGVNTEAFF	TGTGCCAGCATTATAAGGGGGGTGAACACTGAAGCTTTCTTT
-	-	TRBV9	TRBJ2-7	CASSAGPLLSYEQYF	TGTGCCAGCAGCGCGGGACCCCTTCTCTCCTACGAGCAGTACTTC
-	TRBD2	TRBV28	TRBJ2-7	CASSYGVGGRAEQYF	TGTGCCAGCAGTTATGGCGTAGGCGGGAGGGCCGAGCAGTACTTC
few	-	TRBV28	TRBJ1-5	CASTSSGRDNQPQHF	TGTGCCAGCACGAGTAGCGGGCGGGACAATCAGCCCCAGCATTTT
-	-	TRBV9	TRBJ2-7	CASSQGWEQYF	TGTGCCAGCAGCCAGGGGTGGGAGCAGTACTTC
-	-	TRBV28	TRBJ1-5	CASSRGRLNSNQPQHF	TGTGCCAGCAGTAGGGGCCGGTTGAATAGCAATCAGCCCCAGCATTTT
-	TRBD1	TRBV18	TRBJ1-2	CASSPSGQGAHGYTF	TGTGCCAGCTCACCATCGGGACAGGGGGCACATGGCTACACCTTC
-	TRBD1	TRBV6-5	TRBJ2-1	CATRGQGLNEQFF	TGTGCCACAAGGGGACAGGGGTTGAATGAGCAGTTCTTC
-	-	TRBV7-2	TRBJ2-4	CASSLDRVRGNIQYF	TGTGCCAGCAGCTTAGACAGGGTTAGGGGAAACATTCAGTACTTC
-	TRBD2	TRBV5-5	TRBJ2-7	CASSILQSGGSYEQYF	TGTGCCAGCAGCATCCTCCAGAGCGGGGGCTCCTACGAGCAGTACTTC
-	TRBD1	TRBV5-4	TRBJ1-1	CASSLVAGGGTEAFF	TGTGCCAGCAGCTTGGTGGCAGGGGGGGGCACTGAAGCTTTCTTT
-	-	TRBV7-8	TRBJ2-1	CASSSGPLNEQFF	TGTGCCAGCAGCTCAGGACCACTCAATGAGCAGTTCTTC
once	-	TRBV7-9	TRBJ2-1	CASSPRGEEQFF	TGTGCCAGCAGCCCCAGGGGGGAAGAGCAGTTCTTC
-	-	TRBV7-3	TRBJ1-1	CASSPGSTRGRTEAFF	TGTGCCAGCAGCCCGGGTTCGACCCGGGGGCGAACTGAAGCTTTCTTT
once	-	TRBV19	TRBJ2-1	CASSAQQGGEFF	TGTGCCAGTAGTGCCCAACAGGGAGGAGAGTTCTTC
-	-	TRBV4-1	TRBJ1-1	CASSHGGAGNTEAFF	TGCGCCAGCAGCCACGGGGGCGCGGGGAACACTGAAGCTTTCTTT
-	-	TRBV2	TRBJ1-4	CASQTESWEKLFF	TGTGCCAGCCAGACAGAGTCATGGGAAAAACTGTTTTTT
-	-	TRBV19	TRBJ1-5	CASSIGGFSNQPQHF	TGTGCCAGTAGTATTGGGGGTTTTAGCAATCAGCCCCAGCATTTT
few	-	TRBV2	TRBJ1-5	CASSERGAGLGGPQHF	TGTGCCAGCAGTGAACGAGGGGCAGGGTTAGGCGGGCCCCAGCATTTT
-	TRBD1	TRBV5-1	TRBJ1-3	CASSPGTGISPTIYF	TGCGCCAGCAGCCCAGGGACAGGGATTTCTCCAACCATATATTTT
few	-	TRBV11-2	TRBJ1-1	CASSENTEAFF	TGTGCCAGCAGCGAGAACACTGAAGCTTTCTTT
-	-	TRBV10-3	TRBJ2-1	CAISANNEQFF	TGTGCCATCAGTGCTAACAATGAGCAGTTCTTC
-	-	TRBV30	TRBJ2-2	CAWSVLSGTGELFF	TGTGCCTGGAGTGTACTGAGTGGCACCGGGGAGCTGTTTTTT
-	-	TRBV7-6	TRBJ2-1	CASSRIGGSYNEQFF	TGTGCCAGCAGCAGGATAGGGGGCTCCTACAATGAGCAGTTCTTC
-	-	TRBV2	TRBJ2-1	CASSRTDEQFF	TGTGCCAGCAGTCGGACTGATGAGCAGTTCTTC
-	-	TRBV15	TRBJ1-2	CATSRDRGSNYGYTF	TGTGCCACCAGCAGAGATCGGGGCAGCAACTATGGCTACACCTTC
-	TRBD2	TRBV9	TRBJ2-1	CASSLAGATNEQFF	TGTGCCAGCAGCCTAGCGGGAGCAACGAATGAGCAGTTCTTC
-	-	TRBV6-1	TRBJ2-1	CASSEAMPQGYNFNEQFF	TGTGCCAGCAGTGAAGCTATGCCACAGGGTTACAATTTTAATGAGCAGTTCTTC